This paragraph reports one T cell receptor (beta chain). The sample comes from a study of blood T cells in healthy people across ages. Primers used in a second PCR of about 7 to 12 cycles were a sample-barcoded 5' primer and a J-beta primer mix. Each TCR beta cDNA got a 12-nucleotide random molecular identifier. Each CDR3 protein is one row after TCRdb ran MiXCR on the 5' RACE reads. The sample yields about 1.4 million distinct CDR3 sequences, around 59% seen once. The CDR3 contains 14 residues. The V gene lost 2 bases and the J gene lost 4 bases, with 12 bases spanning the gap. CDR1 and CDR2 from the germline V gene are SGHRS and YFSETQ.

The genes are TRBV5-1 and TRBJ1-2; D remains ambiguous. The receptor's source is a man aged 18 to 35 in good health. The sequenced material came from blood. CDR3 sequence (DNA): TGCGCCAGCAGCTTTGAAGGGTCCGCCTATGGCTACACCTTC. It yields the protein CASSFEGSAYGYTF.